This T cell receptor (beta chain) originates from a study of cytomegalovirus exposure and HLA in healthy donors. Trimming at V came to 6 bases and at J to 5 bases, leaving 11 bases not matched to a gene. The CDR3 runs 15 residues. Germline CDR1 MNHNY, CDR2 SVGAGI (reference sequence). It was with 60 Vbeta and 13 Jbeta primers that the PCR ran. Some clones are missing from TCRdb's copy, which holds only in-frame ones; the method was immunoSEQ multiplex PCR. Among 59,000 or so clones, roughly 77% were seen once, and the ten largest hold 6.8%. This chain joins TRBV6-6 and TRBJ2-5, with TRBD1 identical over 8 bases. Sequences were obtained from PBMCs. The receptor comes from a man between 25 and 39 years old in good health and CMV-seropositive. DNA for the CDR3: TGTGCCAGCAGCCGCAACAGGGGGGATTGGGAGACCCAGTACTTC. Protein product: CASSRNRGDWETQYF.